This T cell receptor beta chain derives from a study of cytomegalovirus exposure and HLA in healthy donors. Trimming stripped 4 bases from V and 5 bases from J, with 16 bases between. CDR3 size: 15 residues. The germline V gene encodes CDR1 SGDLS and CDR2 YYNGEE. Findings and limits, study-wide: TCR beta chains numbering 164 were designated cytomegalovirus-associated.

On this clone itself: Its antigen remains unidentified.

The protocol was immunoSEQ multiplex PCR, while the TCRdb copy is restricted to in-frame clones and leaves out a portion. The sample has about 150,000 clones; 86% are singletons. Sequenced input: PBMCs. The TCR comes from a man aged 18 to 30 in good health and CMV-seropositive. This chain joins TRBV9 and TRBJ2-1; tentatively, D is TRBD2 (6 bases). The CDR3 coding sequence is TGTGCCAGCAGCCCCCCTAGCGCGGGTGACAATGAGCAGTTCTTC. Translating it yields CASSPPSAGDNEQFF.